This T cell receptor (beta chain) comes out of a study of OX40 agonist ivuxolimab in advanced cancers. Study conclusions and caveats: Individuals who were partial responders at 0.1-3.0 mg/kg had clonal expansion that ranked among the lowest.

The repertoire was sequenced with immunoSEQ multiplex PCR; TCRdb's copy has only in-frame clones and lacks some. The sample lists some 25,000 clones; around four fifths were seen once. Germline V CDR1 and CDR2: MNHEY, SMNVEV (reference sequence). Trimming took 6 bases from V and 6 from J; bases not matched to a gene: 12. There are 15 residues in the CDR3. For this clone: Its target is not known.

The material was CD4+ or CD8+ T cells sorted from blood, obtained in a trial of the OX40 agonist ivuxolimab. This chain joins TRBV27 and TRBJ2-7, with 9 nucleotides matching TRBD1. The clonotype originates from an adult with an advanced solid tumor such as melanoma, head and neck, liver or kidney cancer. The CDR3 reads CASSTSNTGGTEQYF. In DNA form, the CDR3 reads TGTGCCAGCAGCACGTCTAATACAGGGGGCACCGAGCAGTACTTC.